The TCR beta chain under discussion was sequenced for a study of blood T cell repertoires in COVID-19. As for the study in general: Donors in the United States, Italy and Spain gave samples during acute or convalescent COVID-19. Sample material is recorded as cDNA or gDNA derived from T cells, B-cell-depleted T cells, or PBMCs.

Trimming took 7 bases from V and 1 from J, leaving 17 bases between them. The CDR3 totals 16 residues. Germline V lookup: CDR1 SNHLY, CDR2 FYNNEI. Libraries were prepared by immunoSEQ multiplex PCR; TCRdb keeps only in-frame clonotypes and omits some of them. This table holds 85,000 to 90,000 clones, approximately 79% found once. The TCR was taken from a woman at least 80 years old with active or convalescent COVID-19. The sequencing sample was made of peripheral blood. The rearrangement uses TRBV2 and TRBJ2-1, with D perhaps matching TRBD2 (6 bases). The CDR3 is CASTLKLRDSYNEQFF. In nucleotides, the CDR3 is TGTGCCAGCACACTGAAGTTGCGGGATTCCTACAATGAGCAGTTCTTC.